Each of the 30 T cell receptor beta chains below was sequenced from the same sample in a study of T cell responses to AZD1222 COVID-19 vaccine. Profiled with immunoSEQ multiplex PCR; TCRdb holds only in-frame clones, not every one. Among 90,000 to 130,000 clones, 80% to 90% were seen once, and the ten largest hold 15%. This specimen was peripheral blood, taken 28 days after the second AZD1222 dose. All receptors derive from an adult who received the AZD1222 COVID-19 vaccine.

This clone has a handful of counts. The chain carries TRBV27 and TRBJ1-2; D not resolved. This CDR3 is 15 amino acids long. The V and J ends lost 6 bases and 8 bases respectively, with 22 bases between them. Germline V lookup: CDR1 MNHEY, CDR2 SMNVEV (reference sequence). CDR3: CASSDDYGSARGYTF. Here the CDR3 DNA reads TGTGCCAGCAGCGATGATTATGGCTCGGCGAGGGGCTACACCTTC.

The rearrangement uses TRBV4-1 and TRBJ2-1; D perhaps matches TRBD2 (5 bases). From germline, CDR1 is MGHRA and CDR2 YSYEKL. Trimming pared 4 bases from V and 5 bases from J, leaving 18 bases between. The CDR3 consists of 16 residues. The CDR3 DNA reads TGCGCCAGCAGCCGAGAGACTAATTTAAACGACAATGAGCAGTTCTTC. It encodes CASSRETNLNDNEQFF.

The CDR3 nucleotides are TGTGCCAGCAGTGTTATGCCCGCTGAAACCGGGGAGCTGTTTTTT. Translated: CASSVMPAETGELFF. V gene TRBV2 combines with J gene TRBJ2-2; D is unclear. Trimming stripped 4 bases from V and 5 bases from J, with 14 bases between. The CDR3 spans 15 residues. Germline V gene data show CDR1 as SNHLY and CDR2 as FYNNEI.

This chain joins TRBV28 and TRBJ1-5; D is ambiguous. Germline CDR1 and CDR2: MDHEN and SYDVKM. V was cut by 4 bases and J by 3 bases, with 13 bases left in between. This CDR3 is built from 15 residues. The CDR3 nucleotides are TGTGCCAGCAGTTCCTCGGACGGATCCAATCAGCCCCAGCATTTT. This translates into CASSSSDGSNQPQHF.

This chain joins TRBV28 and TRBJ1-5; a weak D match, TRBD1 (5 bases). Germline loops: CDR1 MDHEN, CDR2 SYDVKM. V lost 7 bases and J lost 9, with 13 bases in between. The CDR3 length is 12 residues. Here the CDR3 DNA reads TGTGCCAGCACGGACATGTATGGGCCCCAGCATTTT. It encodes CASTDMYGPQHF. Filled out from reference TRBV28 and TRBJ1-5, the complete variable domain reads DVKVTQSSRYLVKRTGEKVFLECVQDMDHENMFWYRQDPGLGLRLIYFSYDVKMKEKGDIPEGYSVSREKKERFSLILESASTNQTSMYLCASTDMYGPQHFGDGTRLSIL.

The CDR3 DNA follows: TGTGCCAGGCAGGGTCTCTATGGCTACACCTTC. As protein: CARQGLYGYTF. V gene TRBV2 combines with J gene TRBJ1-2; D might be TRBD1 (5 bases). In germline, CDR1 is SNHLY, CDR2 FYNNEI. CDR3 length: 11 residues. The V and J ends lost 9 bases and 4 bases respectively, with 9 bases between them.

The chain combines TRBV12-3 or TRBV12-4 with TRBJ1-5, with D perhaps matching TRBD1 (6 bases). The CDR3 runs to 13 residues. V was trimmed by 2 bases and J by 11 bases, leaving 13 bases between them. CDR3 protein: CASSLSRGGAQHF. The CDR3 region has the DNA TGTGCCAGCAGTTTATCCCGAGGGGGAGCCCAGCATTTT.

The chain couples TRBV13 to TRBJ1-4; D remains ambiguous. V dropped 5 bases and J dropped 6 bases, with 13 bases sitting between them. CDR3 length equals 14 residues. CDR1 and CDR2 (germline): PRHDT, FYEKMQ (reference sequence). The CDR3 here is CASSLGQSYEKLFF. The CDR3 DNA follows: TGTGCCAGCAGCCTCGGTCAGTCTTATGAAAAACTGTTTTTT. The full variable domain, completed using reference TRBV13 and TRBJ1-4, is AAGVIQSPRHLIKEKRETATLKCYPIPRHDTVYWYQQGPGQDPQFLISFYEKMQSDKGSIPDRFSAQQFSDYHSELNMSSLELGDSALYFCASSLGQSYEKLFFGSGTQLSVL.

This chain links TRBV10-3 with TRBJ2-1; D remains ambiguous. V lost 4 bases to trimming and J lost 3 bases, with 13 bases between them. Germline V CDR1 and CDR2: ENHRY, SYGVKD. This CDR3 spans 15 amino acids. This CDR3 is CAISARQPDYNEQFF. The CDR3 region has the DNA TGTGCCATCAGTGCAAGGCAGCCAGACTACAATGAGCAGTTCTTC.

The chain carries TRBV30 and TRBJ1-6, with TRBD1 as a possible D gene (6 bases). This CDR3 has 15 amino acids. CDR1 is GTSNPN and CDR2 is SVGIG in the germline V gene (reference sequence). Trimming stripped 0 bases from V and 9 bases from J, with 15 bases between. CDR3 residues: CAWSVQGGWGSPLHF. The CDR3 coding sequence is TGTGCCTGGAGTGTACAGGGAGGCTGGGGTTCACCCCTCCACTTT. Variable domain in full (rest from reference TRBV30 and TRBJ1-6): SQTIHQWPATLVQPVGSPLSLECTVEGTSNPNLYWYRQAAGRGLQLLFYSVGIGQISSEVPQNLSASRPQDRQFILSSKKLLLSDSGFYLCAWSVQGGWGSPLHFGNGTRLTVT.

The chain combines TRBV3-1 (or the pseudogene TRBV3-2) with TRBJ2-2, with a tentative D call TRBD2 (5 bases). Germline lookup yields CDR1 LGHDT and CDR2 YNNKEL (reference sequence). V was shortened by 4 bases and J by 0 bases, with 6 bases between the two germline ends. This CDR3 is built from 14 residues. CDR3 coding DNA: TGTGCCAGCAGCCCCGGGGCGAACACCGGGGAGCTGTTTTTT. Protein: CASSPGANTGELFF.

This chain joins TRBV3-1 (or the pseudogene TRBV3-2) and TRBJ1-6; TRBD1 is a possible D gene (6 bases). This CDR3 is built from 15 residues. From germline, CDR1 is LGHDT and CDR2 YNNKEL (reference sequence). Deletions cut 0 bases from V and 12 bases from J, with 15 bases between. DNA for the CDR3: TGTGCCAGCAGCCAAGAAGGGGGACCCAGCGAACCCCTCCACTTT. Translating it yields CASSQEGGPSEPLHF.

The J gene is TRBJ1-2, the V gene TRBV7-9; no firm D call. There are 16 residues in the CDR3. Germline V CDR1 and CDR2: SEHNR, FQNEAQ (reference sequence). Trimming took off 5 bases at V and 7 bases at J, with 23 bases between the two ends. The CDR3 loop is CASSPADGTVAGGYTF. For the CDR3, the DNA is TGTGCCAGCAGCCCCGCGGACGGCACAGTGGCCGGTGGCTACACCTTC.

The rearrangement links TRBV2 to TRBJ2-7; the D gene is possibly TRBD1 (6 bases). Germline loops: CDR1 SNHLY, CDR2 FYNNEI. The ends were cut back, 4 bases at V and 4 bases at J, with 14 bases in the middle. The CDR3 has 14 amino acids. The CDR3 nucleotides read TGTGCCAGCAGTGCGCGTCGGACAGCTTACGAGCAGTACTTC. Translating gives CASSARRTAYEQYF.

In its sample, this clone was seen a few times. V is TRBV28 and J is TRBJ2-3; the match to TRBD2 covers 13 bases. Germline V gene data show CDR1 as MDHEN and CDR2 as SYDVKM. The junction had 6 bases not matched to a gene; V was cut back by 6 bases and J by 0 bases. This CDR3 comprises 17 residues. CDR3 in amino acids: CASSPGLAGVSTDTQYF. CDR3 nucleotide sequence: TGTGCCAGCAGCCCAGGACTAGCGGGAGTTAGCACAGATACGCAGTATTTT.

J is TRBJ1-2 and V is TRBV28; D perhaps matches TRBD1 (5 bases). The CDR3 loop spans 13 amino acids. Germline-derived CDR1 and CDR2 are MDHEN and SYDVKM. The V gene lost 3 bases and the J gene lost 2 bases, with 7 bases spanning the gap. For the CDR3, the DNA is TGTGCCAGCAGTTTGGGGGAAAACTATGGCTACACCTTC. Protein product: CASSLGENYGYTF.

This chain connects TRBV28 to TRBJ2-7; 7 positions match TRBD1. Germline V lookup: CDR1 MDHEN, CDR2 SYDVKM. V lost 7 bases, J lost 5 bases, and 14 bases stayed unmatched. This CDR3 region has 15 residues. CDR3 loop: CASTLGGSRRDEQYF. As DNA, the CDR3 is TGTGCCAGCACCCTAGGGGGCTCCCGCAGAGACGAGCAGTACTTC.

The chain has TRBV5-1 and TRBJ2-1; 7 nucleotides line up with TRBD2. This CDR3 is built from 13 residues. The V gene end was trimmed by 4 bases and the J gene end by 4 bases; junction bases not matched to a gene: 2. Germline CDR1 is SGHRS and CDR2 is YFSETQ. In nucleotides, the CDR3 is TGCGCCAGCAGCACTAGCGCTTACAATGAGCAGTTCTTC. Its translation is CASSTSAYNEQFF.

This clone was counted only a few times. The chain couples TRBV6-4 to TRBJ2-1, with TRBD2 matching over 11 bases. The CDR3 is 14 residues long. The V segment lost 3 bases and the J segment 9 bases; nucleotides outside the gene matches: 4. The germline V gene has CDR1 MRHNA and CDR2 SNTAGT. The CDR3, as DNA: TGTGCCAGCAGTGAAACTAGCGGGAGAGGTGAGCAGTTCTTC. As protein: CASSETSGRGEQFF.

The chain recombines TRBV5-1 with TRBJ2-1; TRBD2 agrees at 8 bases. The V and J ends lost 7 bases and 6 bases, in that order; junction bases with no gene match: 15. This CDR3 is built from 16 residues. Looked up from germline, CDR1 is SGHRS and CDR2 is YFSETQ. The CDR3 loop is CASGPGLAGVGNEQFF. Written as DNA, the CDR3 is TGCGCCAGCGGCCCCGGACTAGCCGGTGTAGGCAATGAGCAGTTCTTC.

V gene TRBV7-9 combines with J gene TRBJ1-1; a weak D match, TRBD1 (5 bases). This CDR3 is built from 14 residues. Germline CDR1 reads SEHNR; CDR2 reads FQNEAQ (reference sequence). Trimming removed 1 base at V and 5 bases at J, with 11 bases between. The CDR3: CASSLGQGITEAFF. CDR3 nucleotide sequence: TGTGCCAGCAGCTTAGGGCAGGGAATTACTGAAGCTTTCTTT.

The chain is built from TRBV20-1 and TRBJ2-7; D not certain. Germline assignment: CDR1 DFQATT and CDR2 SNEGSKA (reference sequence). Trimming removed 6 bases at V and 3 bases at J, with 9 bases between. The CDR3 is 11 residues long. CDR3 region: CSAGPSYEQYF. The CDR3 nucleotides read TGCAGTGCCGGACCGAGCTACGAGCAGTACTTC.

V gene TRBV5-5 combines with J gene TRBJ1-4; perhaps TRBD1 as D (5 bases). V lost 0 bases and J 8 bases, leaving 17 bases between the germline ends. CDR1 SGHKS and CDR2 YYEKEE come from the germline V gene (reference sequence). The CDR3 spans 16 residues. The DNA of the CDR3 is TGTGCCAGCAGCTTGGTTACGGGGCCGGGCGGGGAAAAACTGTTTTTT. It is translated as CASSLVTGPGGEKLFF.

V gene TRBV11-3 combines with J gene TRBJ1-1; D call uncertain. V lost 1 base and J lost 0, with 6 bases in between. Per germline, CDR1 SGHNT and CDR2 YENEEA. The CDR3 contains 14 residues. In DNA form, the CDR3 reads TGTGCCAGCAGCTTAGGTCTCTTGAACACTGAAGCTTTCTTT. Its protein product is CASSLGLLNTEAFF.

The chain uses TRBV18 and TRBJ1-4; D perhaps matches TRBD1 (6 bases). The CDR3 has 14 amino acids. Germline V gives CDR1 KGHSH, CDR2 LQKENI. Trimming took off 5 bases at V and 7 bases at J, with 14 bases between the two ends. CDR3 in amino acids: CASSLRDKGEKLFF. The CDR3 DNA sequence: TGTGCCAGCTCATTACGGGACAAGGGTGAAAAACTGTTTTTT. The full variable domain, rest sourced from reference TRBV18 and TRBJ1-4, is NAGVMQNPRHLVRRRGQEARLRCSPMKGHSHVYWYRQLPEEGLKFMVYLQKENIIDESGMPKERFSAEFPKEGPSILRIQQVVRGDSAAYFCASSLRDKGEKLFFGSGTQLSVL.

The gene calls are TRBV15 and TRBJ2-1; TRBD1 matches 9 bases. Per germline, CDR1 LNHNV and CDR2 YYDKDF (reference sequence). V trimming: 5 bases; J trimming: 8 bases; junction bases outside the gene matches: 13. CDR3 length: 16 residues. Here the CDR3 DNA reads TGTGCCACCAGCTTACTCCGGGACAGGGATTGGGATGAGCAGTTCTTC. Its protein is CATSLLRDRDWDEQFF.

The chain uses TRBV18 and TRBJ1-1, with 9 bases that match TRBD1. V was clipped by 3 bases and J by 5 bases; unmatched bases: 7. CDR1 KGHSH and CDR2 LQKENI come from the germline V gene. The CDR3 sequence is 15 residues long. The CDR3 loop reads CASSPGTGRYTEAFF. In nucleotides, the CDR3 is TGTGCCAGCTCACCTGGGACAGGGAGGTATACTGAAGCTTTCTTT.

V is TRBV19 and J is TRBJ2-4, with D maybe TRBD1 (5 bases). This CDR3 is 15 amino acids long. Germline CDR1 and CDR2: LNHDA and SQIVND (reference sequence). Trimming removed 3 bases from V and 11 bases from J, with 20 bases in between. DNA of the CDR3: TGTGCCAGTAGTATGGGCAGTCTCCTTGGGGCCTTTCAGTACTTC. It codes for CASSMGSLLGAFQYF.

The rearrangement links TRBV29-1 to TRBJ1-5, with D possibly TRBD1 on 5 matching bases. V dropped 7 bases and J dropped 5 bases, with 12 bases sitting between them. CDR1 is SQVTM, CDR2 ANQGSEA, per germline. This CDR3 is built from 12 residues. CDR3 region: CSAGARDQPQHF. In DNA, the CDR3 is TGCAGCGCCGGGGCCAGGGATCAGCCCCAGCATTTT. Filled out from reference TRBV29-1 and TRBJ1-5, the complete variable domain reads SAVISQKPSRDICQRGTSLTIQCQVDSQVTMMFWYRQQPGQSLTLIATANQGSEATYESGFVIDKFPISRPNLTFSTLTVSNMSPEDSSIYLCSAGARDQPQHFGDGTRLSIL.

The chain uses TRBV10-3 and TRBJ1-2; D is unresolved. The CDR3 extends over 14 amino acids. Trimming pared 2 bases from V and 4 bases from J, leaving 11 bases between. The germline gives CDR1 ENHRY, CDR2 SYGVKD. The CDR3 sequence is CAISEAQSTYGYTF. CDR3 sequence (DNA): TGTGCCATCAGTGAGGCACAGTCAACCTATGGCTACACCTTC.